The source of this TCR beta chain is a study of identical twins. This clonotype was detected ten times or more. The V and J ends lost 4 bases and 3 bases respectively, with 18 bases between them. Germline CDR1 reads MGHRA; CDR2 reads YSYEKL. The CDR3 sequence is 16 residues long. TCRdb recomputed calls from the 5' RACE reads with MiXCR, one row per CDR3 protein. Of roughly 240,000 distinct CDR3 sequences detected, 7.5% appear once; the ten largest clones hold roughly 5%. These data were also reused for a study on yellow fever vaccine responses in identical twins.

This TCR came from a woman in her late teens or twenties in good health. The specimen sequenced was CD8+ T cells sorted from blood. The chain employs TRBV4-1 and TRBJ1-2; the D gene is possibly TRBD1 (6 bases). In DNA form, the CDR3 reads TGCGCCAGCAGCCCAAGGGGGGCCCCAGGGGACTATGGCTACACCTTC. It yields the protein CASSPRGAPGDYGYTF.